These T cell receptor beta chains were read from a single sample in a study of blood T cells in healthy people across ages. TCRdb re-called the 5' RACE reads with MiXCR, one entry per CDR3 protein. The sample gives more than 900,000 distinct CDR3 sequences, less than 25% of which show up once; approximately 0.7% is in the top ten. The sample was also linked to a second study, of T cells of mothers and their children.

Material: blood. The receptors here all came from a girl aged 2-9 years in good health. Each CDR3 is given with its conserved first and last residue. The order of the fields is V gene, J gene, CDR3 protein.

v_call: TRBV29-1
j_call: TRBJ2-7
cdr3_aa: CSVGRDTSSGEQYF

v_call: TRBV29-1
j_call: TRBJ1-2
cdr3_aa: CSVGQASNYGYTF

v_call: TRBV5-6
j_call: TRBJ2-5
cdr3_aa: CASDTSGSLSETQYF

v_call: TRBV28
j_call: TRBJ2-7
cdr3_aa: CASSFRRAAGVEQYF

v_call: TRBV18
j_call: TRBJ2-1
cdr3_aa: CASSPEAGTGGNEQFF

v_call: TRBV7-9
j_call: TRBJ2-2
cdr3_aa: CASSPRTVGELFF

v_call: TRBV7-2
j_call: TRBJ2-7
cdr3_aa: CASSLLVGDEQYF

v_call: TRBV2
j_call: TRBJ2-1
cdr3_aa: CASNPDPSSGRTYYNEQFF

v_call: TRBV6-2/TRBV6-3
j_call: TRBJ2-1
cdr3_aa: CASRRPQGALYNEQFF

v_call: TRBV7-3
j_call: .
cdr3_aa: CASSFGTSGGAEQFF

v_call: TRBV18
j_call: TRBJ1-2
cdr3_aa: CASSRYVDSSNYGYTF

v_call: TRBV9
j_call: TRBJ2-7
cdr3_aa: CASSAGGHPSSYEQYF

v_call: TRBV9
j_call: TRBJ2-7
cdr3_aa: CASSAGREWYEQYF

v_call: TRBV7-3
j_call: TRBJ2-5
cdr3_aa: CASSLDGGAETQYF

v_call: TRBV20-1
j_call: TRBJ2-3
cdr3_aa: CSARDSRAGTNTQYF

v_call: TRBV5-6
j_call: TRBJ1-1
cdr3_aa: CASSLDQGQVEAFF

v_call: TRBV5-6
j_call: TRBJ2-7
cdr3_aa: CASTSPKGSLGLSYEQYF

v_call: TRBV20-1
j_call: TRBJ2-5
cdr3_aa: CSASVAGVLGETQYF

v_call: TRBV4-3
j_call: TRBJ2-5
cdr3_aa: CASSQDFGLRETQYF

v_call: TRBV12-3/TRBV12-4
j_call: TRBJ2-3
cdr3_aa: CASSLIGVSTDTQYF

v_call: TRBV20-1
j_call: TRBJ1-1
cdr3_aa: CSLPGTGTEAFF

v_call: TRBV4-2
j_call: TRBJ1-1
cdr3_aa: CASSQDLGMAFF

v_call: TRBV20-1
j_call: TRBJ2-1
cdr3_aa: CSASLSLAGGLDEQFF

v_call: TRBV13
j_call: TRBJ2-4
cdr3_aa: CASSPLAGGNIQYF

v_call: TRBV6-5
j_call: TRBJ1-3
cdr3_aa: CASSLAGGTIYF

v_call: TRBV4-1
j_call: TRBJ1-2
cdr3_aa: CASSQDPGGFNYGYTF

v_call: TRBV3-1
j_call: TRBJ2-7
cdr3_aa: CASSQQGDEQYF

v_call: TRBV12-3/TRBV12-4
j_call: TRBJ2-1
cdr3_aa: CASSLESGVPNEQFF

v_call: TRBV7-9
j_call: TRBJ1-1
cdr3_aa: CASSPTDRNTEAFF

v_call: TRBV9
j_call: TRBJ2-5
cdr3_aa: CASSVGIPGETQYF

v_call: TRBV27
j_call: TRBJ2-1
cdr3_aa: CASSPAERREQFF

v_call: TRBV7-9
j_call: TRBJ2-5
cdr3_aa: CASGGFEGETQYF

v_call: TRBV10-3
j_call: .
cdr3_aa: CAISEIGGEQYF

v_call: TRBV3-1
j_call: TRBJ2-4
cdr3_aa: CASSLGTGQNIQYF

v_call: TRBV10-3
j_call: TRBJ2-7
cdr3_aa: CAISEPGLDPYEQYF

v_call: TRBV27
j_call: TRBJ2-7
cdr3_aa: CASSPPHTGEQYF

v_call: TRBV5-4
j_call: TRBJ2-4
cdr3_aa: CASSLALEGIQYF

v_call: TRBV12-3/TRBV12-4
j_call: TRBJ1-1
cdr3_aa: CASSFASEAFF

v_call: TRBV7-3
j_call: TRBJ2-5
cdr3_aa: CASSRTRQETQYF

v_call: TRBV7-8
j_call: TRBJ2-1
cdr3_aa: CASSTLAGGDEQFF

v_call: TRBV6-6
j_call: TRBJ1-1
cdr3_aa: CASSYQTGAEAFF

v_call: TRBV24-1
j_call: TRBJ2-3
cdr3_aa: CATMGRLESDTQYF

v_call: TRBV5-1
j_call: .
cdr3_aa: CASSLEGLVYEQYF

v_call: TRBV20-1
j_call: TRBJ2-4
cdr3_aa: CSARDRRGRDIQYF